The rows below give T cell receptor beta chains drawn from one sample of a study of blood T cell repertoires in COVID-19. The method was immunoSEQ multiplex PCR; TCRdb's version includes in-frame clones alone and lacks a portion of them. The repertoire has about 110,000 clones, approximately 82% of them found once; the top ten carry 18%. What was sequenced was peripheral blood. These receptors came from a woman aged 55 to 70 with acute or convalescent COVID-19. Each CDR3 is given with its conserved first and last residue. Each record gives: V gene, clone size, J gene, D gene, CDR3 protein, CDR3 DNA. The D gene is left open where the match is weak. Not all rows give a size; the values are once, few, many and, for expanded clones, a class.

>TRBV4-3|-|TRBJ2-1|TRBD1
CASSQEWRQGAGNEQFF
TGCGCCAGCAGCCAAGAGTGGAGGCAGGGGGCAGGCAATGAGCAGTTCTTC
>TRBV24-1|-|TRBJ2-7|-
CATSEPGNYEQYF
TGTGCCACCAGTGAGCCAGGGAACTACGAGCAGTACTTC
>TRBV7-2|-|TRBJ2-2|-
CASSSLRNTGELFF
TGTGCCAGCAGCTCCCTGCGGAACACCGGGGAGCTGTTTTTT
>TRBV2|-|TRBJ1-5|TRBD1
CASMGQGVAGPQHF
TGTGCCAGCATGGGACAGGGTGTAGCGGGGCCCCAGCATTTT
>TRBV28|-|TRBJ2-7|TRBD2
CASRVPGLAFYEQYF
TGTGCCAGCAGAGTTCCGGGACTAGCGTTCTACGAGCAGTACTTC
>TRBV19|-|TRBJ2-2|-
CASRVEGGELFF
TGTGCCAGTAGGGTAGAGGGCGGGGAGCTGTTTTTT
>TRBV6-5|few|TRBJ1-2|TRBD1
CASTYEQGLDYGYTF
TGTGCCAGCACTTACGAACAGGGGTTGGACTATGGCTACACCTTC
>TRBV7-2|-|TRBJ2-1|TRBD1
CASSLDDRVYEQFF
TGTGCCAGCAGCTTAGACGACAGGGTCTATGAGCAGTTCTTC
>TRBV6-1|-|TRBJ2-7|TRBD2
CASSEGGGRQLYEQYF
TGTGCCAGCAGTGAAGGAGGCGGGAGGCAACTCTACGAGCAGTACTTC
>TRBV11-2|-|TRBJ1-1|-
CASSLVLANTEAFF
TGTGCCAGCAGCTTAGTTTTGGCAAACACTGAAGCTTTCTTT
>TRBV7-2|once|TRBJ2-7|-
CASSLVGGTYEQYF
TGTGCCAGCAGCTTAGTGGGGGGAACCTACGAGCAGTACTTC
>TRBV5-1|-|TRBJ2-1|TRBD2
CASSLQPGGLAQNEQFF
TGCGCCAGCAGCTTGCAGCCGGGGGGACTAGCCCAGAATGAGCAGTTCTTC
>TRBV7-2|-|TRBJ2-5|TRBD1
CASSPYRGQETQYF
TGTGCCAGCAGCCCTTACAGGGGGCAAGAGACCCAGTACTTC
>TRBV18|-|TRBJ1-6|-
CASSPTGRDSPLHF
TGTGCCAGCTCACCAACAGGGAGGGATTCACCCCTCCACTTT
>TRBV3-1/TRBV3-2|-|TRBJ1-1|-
CASSRGDRSEAFF
TGTGCCAGCAGCCGGGGGGATAGGTCTGAAGCTTTCTTT
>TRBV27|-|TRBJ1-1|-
CASSRGFEAFF
TGTGCCAGCAGCCGGGGTTTTGAAGCTTTCTTT
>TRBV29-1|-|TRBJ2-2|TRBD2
CSARLAGGRTGELFF
TGCAGCGCACGTCTAGCGGGAGGTCGAACCGGGGAGCTGTTTTTT
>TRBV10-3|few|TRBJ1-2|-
CASGDYGYTF
TGTGCCTCGGGGGACTATGGCTACACCTTC
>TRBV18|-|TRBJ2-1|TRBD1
CASSPGTGWLDEQFF
TGTGCCAGCTCACCCGGGACAGGTTGGCTCGATGAGCAGTTCTTC
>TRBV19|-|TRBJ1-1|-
CASSRGGTEAFF
TGTGCCAGTAGCCGAGGTGGCACTGAAGCTTTCTTT
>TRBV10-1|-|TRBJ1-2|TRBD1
CASSDERQGVYGYTF
TGCGCCAGCAGTGACGAACGACAGGGTGTATATGGCTACACCTTC
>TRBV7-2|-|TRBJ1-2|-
CASSLRMGDGYTF
TGTGCCAGCAGCTTAAGGATGGGAGATGGCTACACCTTC
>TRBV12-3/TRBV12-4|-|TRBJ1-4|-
CASSSPTRKLFF
TGTGCCAGCAGTTCCCCTACTAGGAAACTGTTTTTT
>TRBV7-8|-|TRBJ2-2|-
CASSSRQPNTGELFF
TGTGCCAGCAGCTCGAGACAACCTAACACCGGGGAGCTGTTTTTT
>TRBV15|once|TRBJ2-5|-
CATSRSMGSDPGETQYF
TGTGCCACCAGCAGATCCATGGGGTCTGACCCGGGGGAGACCCAGTACTTC
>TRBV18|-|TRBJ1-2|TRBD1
CASSLNEDRAEGYTF
TGTGCCAGCTCCCTGAATGAGGACAGGGCTGAAGGCTACACCTTC
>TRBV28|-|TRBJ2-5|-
CASTNRETQYF
TGTGCCAGCACCAATCGGGAGACCCAGTACTTC
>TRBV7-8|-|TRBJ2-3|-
CASSRDFTDTQYF
TGTGCCAGCAGCCGCGACTTTACAGATACGCAGTATTTT